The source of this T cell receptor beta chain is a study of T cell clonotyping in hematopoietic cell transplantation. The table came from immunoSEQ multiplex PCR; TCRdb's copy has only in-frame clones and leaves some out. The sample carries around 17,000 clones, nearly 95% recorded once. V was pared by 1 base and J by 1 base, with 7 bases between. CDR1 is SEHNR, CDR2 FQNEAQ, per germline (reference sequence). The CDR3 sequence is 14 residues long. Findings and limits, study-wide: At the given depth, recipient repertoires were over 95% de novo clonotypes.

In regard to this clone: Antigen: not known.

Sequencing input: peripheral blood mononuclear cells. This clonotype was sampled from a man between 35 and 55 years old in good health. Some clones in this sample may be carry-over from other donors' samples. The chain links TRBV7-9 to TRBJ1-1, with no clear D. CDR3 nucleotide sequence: TGTGCCAGCAGCTTAGTCTTGGGGAACACTGAAGCTTTCTTT. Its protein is CASSLVLGNTEAFF.